The clone carrying this T cell receptor beta chain was detected once. What it recognizes is unknown. This cohort consisted of healthy bone marrow donors. J gave up 6 bases and V 6 bases, and 11 bases lay outside the gene matches. Germline assignment: CDR1 MNHEY and CDR2 SVGAGI. The CDR3 spans 14 residues. The primer mix had 60 Vbeta and 13 Jbeta primers. Clones were sequenced by immunoSEQ multiplex PCR, and TCRdb holds only the in-frame ones, with some missing. The data contain fewer than 250,000 clones, roughly 88% of them singletons. This sample was included in a study of cytomegalovirus exposure and HLA in healthy donors. General study points: Among the sequence variants, a highly shared cluster was likely an artifact of sequencing. The sole available immune exposure information was CMV serostatus. In a later analysis, a genetic analysis reported fewer productive-TCR N-insertions in an Asian-associated ancestry cluster than the cohort average.

The rearrangement links TRBV6-5 to TRBJ2-7; 7 bases fit TRBD1. The sequence derives from a boy aged 2 to 10 in good health and CMV-seronegative. Sequenced: PBMCs. The CDR3 here is CASRAADRLIEQYF. The CDR3 DNA sequence: TGTGCCAGCAGGGCAGCGGACAGGCTCATCGAGCAGTACTTC.